What follows is one TCR beta chain and its context. Its antigen is undetermined. These data are taken from a study of cytomegalovirus exposure and HLA in healthy donors. The PCR made use of 60 Vbeta and 13 Jbeta primers. TCRdb's copy holds only in-frame clones and misses some; the assay was immunoSEQ multiplex PCR. The data show some 150,000 clones, 75% to 90% seen once. CDR3 size: 16 residues. Germline CDR1 reads SGHTA; CDR2 reads FQGTGA. After removal of 5 bases from V and 6 bases from J, the junction contained 7 bases not matched to a gene. Study conclusions and caveats: Researchers counted roughly 150 TCR beta chains as cytomegalovirus-associated.

The sample taken for sequencing was PBMCs. This rearrangement joins TRBV7-3 to TRBJ2-1; TRBD2 aligns across 13 bases. The clonotype comes from a woman aged 50 to 60 in good health and CMV-seropositive. The CDR3 nucleotides are TGTGCCAGCAGCCGTTTCGGACTAGCGGGAGTCAATGAGCAGTTCTTC. It encodes CASSRFGLAGVNEQFF.